This TCR beta chain comes out of a study of control samples from healthy donors and cancer patients. Only in-frame clones appear in the TCRdb table, and some are missing; sequencing was by immunoSEQ multiplex PCR. The sample contains about 130,000 clones, over 75% of which appear only once. The TCR was taken from a man aged 18 to 29 in good health. The material sequenced was blood.

The CDR3 spells CASSYVRAGGYNEQFF. The CDR3 region has the DNA TGTGCCAGCAGCTACGTAAGGGCGGGTGGCTACAATGAGCAGTTCTTC. This chain links TRBV14 with TRBJ2-1; weak D call: TRBD2 (5 bases). The CDR3 is 16 residues long. The V and J ends lost 5 bases and 3 bases respectively, with 17 bases between them. CDR1 is SGHDN, CDR2 FVKESK, per germline.